This T cell receptor beta chain was captured in a study of blood T cells in healthy people across ages. Study at large: For every two T cells, template switching captured about one barcoded beta molecule.

V shed 0 bases and J 15 bases; nucleotides not matched to a gene: 6. CDR1 is LGHDT and CDR2 is YNNKEL in the germline V gene (reference sequence). CDR3 length: 13 amino acids. In this sample, this clonotype turned up a few times. A second PCR of about 6 to 11 cycles used a sample-barcoded 5' primer and a J-beta primer mix. Any given sample supplied a minimum of 2.5 million CDR3-containing paired-end reads. TCRdb reprocessed the 5' RACE reads via MiXCR and lists one record per CDR3 protein. The repertoire holds about 780,000 distinct CDR3 sequences, approximately 24% seen once, with about 2.9% in the top ten. This sample also appeared in a second study, on T cells of mothers and their children.

The origin of this receptor is a boy aged 5-17 years in good health. This chain connects TRBV3-1 to TRBJ2-1; 9 bases fit TRBD2. Sequencing was performed on blood. CDR3 residues: CASSQDAGGRVFF. CDR3 nucleotides: TGTGCCAGCAGCCAAGACGCGGGGGGGCGGGTGTTCTTC.